These 21 T cell receptor beta chains originate from one sample sequenced in a study of control samples from healthy donors and cancer patients. Profiled with immunoSEQ multiplex PCR; TCRdb holds only in-frame clones, not every one. The sample lists around 75,000 clones, approximately 92% occurring once. The sequenced sample was blood. These receptors originate from an older woman in good health.

This sequence joins TRBV6-1 and TRBJ2-7, with 8 bases lining up with TRBD1. CDR3 length: 17 amino acids. The V gene end was trimmed by 4 bases and the J gene end by 2 bases; junction bases not matched to a gene: 13. The germline V gene has CDR1 MNHNS and CDR2 SASEGT. In DNA form, the CDR3 reads TGTGCCAGCAGTGCGGTAAGACAGGGGATTTTCACCTACGAGCAGTACTTC. It is translated as CASSAVRQGIFTYEQYF.

The rearrangement links TRBV2 to TRBJ1-1; a weak D match, TRBD1 (5 bases). The CDR3 extends over 14 amino acids. Germline values: CDR1 SNHLY, CDR2 FYNNEI. V was pared by 6 bases and J by 1 base, with 12 bases between. Here the CDR3 reads CASRGTETNTEAFF. In DNA form, the CDR3 reads TGTGCCAGCAGGGGGACGGAAACGAACACTGAAGCTTTCTTT.

The V call is TRBV7-3, the J call TRBJ2-3, with a possible D match to TRBD1 (5 bases). The V gene's germline CDR1 is SGHTA and CDR2 FQGTGA. Trimming shortened V by 3 bases and J by 6 bases, and 7 bases separated the two germline ends. This CDR3 comprises 12 residues. In DNA, the CDR3 is TGTGCCAGCAGCTTTTCAGGGGATACGCAGTATTTT. Amino acid sequence: CASSFSGDTQYF.

The chain carries TRBV30 and TRBJ1-6; 10 nucleotides align to TRBD1. The germline V gene has CDR1 GTSNPN and CDR2 SVGIG (reference sequence). The CDR3 has 15 residues. V trimming: 1 base; J trimming: 10 bases; junction bases outside the gene matches: 7. The CDR3 sequence is CAWSEWTGGGSPLHF. Here the CDR3 DNA reads TGTGCCTGGAGTGAGTGGACAGGGGGAGGATCACCCCTCCACTTT.

Only a few counts were recorded for this clone. V gene TRBV10-1 combines with J gene TRBJ2-7; TRBD1 is a possible D gene (7 bases). This CDR3 contains 14 residues. The V gene lost 1 base and the J gene lost 6 bases, with 13 bases spanning the gap. CDR1 and CDR2 from the germline V gene are WNHNN and SYGVQD (reference sequence). This CDR3 reads CASSEYRGGSEQYF. In DNA, the CDR3 is TGCGCCAGCAGTGAGTACAGGGGAGGTTCCGAGCAGTACTTC.

This clone was detected only once. The rearrangement joins TRBV5-4 to TRBJ1-6; TRBD1 is a possible D gene (5 bases). V was clipped by 6 bases and J by 6 bases, with 16 bases between them. This CDR3 spans 15 amino acids. CDR1 and CDR2 from the germline V gene are SGHNT and YYREEE (reference sequence). The DNA of the CDR3 is TGTGCCAGCACCGCCGGAGGGGATTTTAATTCACCCCTCCACTTT. It yields the protein CASTAGGDFNSPLHF.

This chain connects TRBV29-1 to TRBJ1-1; unclear D gene. The length of the CDR3 is 11 residues. V lost 8 bases, J lost 1 base, and 8 bases lay in between. Germline loops: CDR1 SQVTM, CDR2 ANQGSEA. CDR3 DNA: TGCAGCTCTGGGAGGAACACTGAAGCTTTCTTT. Its protein product is CSSGRNTEAFF. Complete variable domain (other parts from reference TRBV29-1 and TRBJ1-1): SAVISQKPSRDICQRGTSLTIQCQVDSQVTMMFWYRQQPGQSLTLIATANQGSEATYESGFVIDKFPISRPNLTFSTLTVSNMSPEDSSIYLCSSGRNTEAFFGQGTRLTVV.

This chain joins TRBV12-5 and TRBJ2-1; TRBD2 aligns across 11 bases. Germline V lookup: CDR1 LGHNT, CDR2 FRNRAP. V trimming: 2 bases; J trimming: 0 bases; junction bases outside the gene matches: 12. This CDR3 comprises 20 residues. CDR3 amino acids: CASGLLGGTSGRLSYNEQFF. The DNA for the CDR3 is TGTGCTAGTGGTTTGTTAGGAGGGACTAGCGGACGCCTCTCCTACAATGAGCAGTTCTTC. The full variable domain, its missing parts supplied by reference TRBV12-5 and TRBJ2-1, is DARVTQTPRHKVTEMGQEVTMRCQPILGHNTVFWYRQTMMQGLELLAYFRNRAPLDDSGMPKDRFSAEMPDATLATLKIQPSEPRDSAVYFCASGLLGGTSGRLSYNEQFFGPGTRLTVL.

J is TRBJ2-7 and V is TRBV4-1; D may match TRBD1 or TRBD2 (5 bases each). The CDR3 has 15 residues. V was cut by 0 bases and J by 2 bases, with 11 bases left in between. Germline values: CDR1 MGHRA, CDR2 YSYEKL. The CDR3 region is CASSQEIRGTYEQYF. CDR3 nucleotides: TGCGCCAGCAGCCAAGAGATCCGGGGCACCTACGAGCAGTACTTC.

The chain employs TRBV5-1 and TRBJ2-6; TRBD1 agrees at 9 bases. CDR1 and CDR2 from the germline V gene are SGHRS and YFSETQ. The CDR3 contains 16 residues. The ends lost 5 bases at V and 5 bases at J; junction bases unmatched: 8. The CDR3 region is CASSIRQGVRANVLTF. The DNA for the CDR3 is TGCGCCAGCAGTATTCGACAGGGGGTTCGGGCCAACGTCCTGACTTTC.

The V gene is TRBV19, the J gene TRBJ1-1; D gene ambiguous. V was cut by 6 bases and J by 4 bases, with 12 bases left in between. This CDR3 has 13 amino acids. Germline V gene sequence: CDR1 LNHDA, CDR2 SQIVND (reference sequence). CDR3 sequence reads: CASSPHSGTEAFF. DNA for the CDR3: TGTGCCAGTAGCCCCCACAGCGGCACTGAAGCTTTCTTT.

The rearrangement links TRBV12-5 to TRBJ1-1; maybe TRBD1 (5 bases). V was clipped by 3 bases and J by 4 bases, with 9 bases between them. CDR3 length: 13 residues. Germline-derived CDR1 and CDR2 are LGHNT and FRNRAP. The CDR3 nucleotides are TGTGCTAGTGGTTTAACGGGGCGCACTGAAGCTTTCTTT. Its translation is CASGLTGRTEAFF.

This rearrangement joins TRBV27 to TRBJ2-3; 11 bases agree with TRBD2. Germline V CDR1 and CDR2: MNHEY, SMNVEV (reference sequence). The trim removed 9 bases at V and 12 bases at J, leaving 8 bases unmatched. The CDR3 has 12 amino acids. The CDR3 loop reads CARGVAGGPQYF. DNA for the CDR3: TGTGCCAGGGGCGTAGCGGGAGGGCCCCAGTATTTT.

The rearrangement joins TRBV3-1 (or the pseudogene TRBV3-2) to TRBJ1-2, with D possibly matching TRBD1 (6 bases). V was shortened by 4 bases and J by 2 bases, with 11 bases between the two germline ends. From germline, CDR1 is LGHDT and CDR2 YNNKEL (reference sequence). The CDR3 length is 14 residues. The CDR3 sequence: CASSPWGANYGYTF. Here the CDR3 DNA reads TGTGCCAGCAGCCCGTGGGGGGCGAACTATGGCTACACCTTC.

The chain links TRBV6-5 to TRBJ1-2; 7 bases match TRBD1. CDR3 length: 15 amino acids. The germline V gene has CDR1 MNHEY and CDR2 SVGAGI. The J segment lost 5 bases and the V segment lost 5 bases, leaving 11 bases of the junction unmatched. The CDR3 region is CASSPRTGGLYGYTF. CDR3 sequence (DNA): TGTGCCAGCAGTCCTCGGACAGGAGGCCTTTATGGCTACACCTTC.

The V call is TRBV15, the J call TRBJ2-7, with D possibly being TRBD1 (5 bases). The ends were cut back, 3 bases at V and 6 bases at J, with 12 bases in the middle. Germline V gives CDR1 LNHNV, CDR2 YYDKDF (reference sequence). The CDR3 is 13 amino acids. CDR3 sequence reads: CATSRDIGREQYF. The DNA for the CDR3 is TGTGCCACCAGCAGGGACATTGGCCGCGAGCAGTACTTC.

The CDR3 reads CASSPGYRGRRGNQPQHF. The CDR3 region has the DNA TGTGCCAGCAGCCCGGGGTACAGGGGGCGGAGAGGAAATCAGCCCCAGCATTTT. This chain links TRBV3-1 (or the pseudogene TRBV3-2) with TRBJ1-5; 9 bases are shared with TRBD1. Germline CDR1 is LGHDT and CDR2 is YNNKEL (reference sequence). The trim removed 4 bases at V and 4 bases at J, leaving 14 bases unmatched. The CDR3 is 18 residues long.

The chain couples TRBV3-1 (or the pseudogene TRBV3-2) to TRBJ2-5; D is ambiguous. CDR1 LGHDT and CDR2 YNNKEL come from the germline V gene (reference sequence). The CDR3 length is 13 residues. Trimming shortened V by 1 base and J by 1 base, and 4 bases separated the two germline ends. This CDR3 reads CASSQASQETQYF. The CDR3 coding sequence is TGTGCCAGCAGCCAAGCCAGCCAAGAGACCCAGTACTTC.

This chain links TRBV5-1 with TRBJ2-1; D ambiguous. Per germline, CDR1 SGHRS and CDR2 YFSETQ. The CDR3 is 14 amino acids. Trimming took off 0 bases at V and 0 bases at J, with 4 bases between the two ends. The CDR3 reads CASSLDGSYNEQFF. CDR3 in DNA: TGCGCCAGCAGCTTGGATGGCTCCTACAATGAGCAGTTCTTC.

The J gene is TRBJ2-1, the V gene TRBV19; TRBD1 matches at 7 bases. V dropped 8 bases and J dropped 1; count of bases not matched to a gene: 11. Germline values: CDR1 LNHDA, CDR2 SQIVND (reference sequence). The CDR3 consists of 16 residues. The CDR3 DNA reads as TGTGCCAGTTCCCCTCTCGCGACAGGGTCCTACAATGAGCAGTTCTTC. This translates into CASSPLATGSYNEQFF.

V and J are TRBV7-8 and TRBJ1-2, with D hard to call. V was trimmed by 1 base and J by 0 bases, leaving 3 bases between them. From germline, CDR1 is SGHVS and CDR2 FQNEAQ. The CDR3 loop spans 13 amino acids. The DNA for the CDR3 is TGTGCCAGCAGCTTAGGGACTAACTATGGCTACACCTTC. This encodes CASSLGTNYGYTF.